One T cell receptor (beta chain) is described in this entry. This table comes from immunoSEQ multiplex PCR, and its TCRdb copy is limited to in-frame clones, with some not included. The repertoire consists of under 85,000 clones, with more than 60% occurring once and the leading ten covering around 28%. The germline V and J ends were trimmed by 0 bases and 4 bases, with 18 bases remaining between them. Germline CDR1 SGHRS, CDR2 YFSETQ. The CDR3 consists of 17 residues. This sample is part of a study of blood T cell repertoires in COVID-19. Study in general: Specimens from acute and convalescent COVID-19 originated in the United States, Italy and Spain.

The chain combines TRBV5-1 with TRBJ2-3; a weak D match, TRBD1 (6 bases). Sequences were obtained from peripheral blood. This receptor was taken from an elderly woman with active or convalescent COVID-19. The CDR3: CASSLALMTSGADTQYF. The CDR3 coding sequence is TGCGCCAGCAGCTTGGCCTTGATGACATCAGGGGCAGATACGCAGTATTTT.